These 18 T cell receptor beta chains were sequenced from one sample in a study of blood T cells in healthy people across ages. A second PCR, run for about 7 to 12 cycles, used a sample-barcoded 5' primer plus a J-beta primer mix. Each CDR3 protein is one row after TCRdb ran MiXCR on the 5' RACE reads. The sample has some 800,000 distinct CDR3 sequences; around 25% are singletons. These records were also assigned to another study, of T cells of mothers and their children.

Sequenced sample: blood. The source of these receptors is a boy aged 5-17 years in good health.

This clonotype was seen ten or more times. The CDR3 reads CASSFAGLETQYF. The CDR3 DNA is TGTGCCAGCAGCTTCGCGGGATTGGAGACCCAGTACTTC. This chain joins TRBV7-2 and TRBJ2-5, with D possibly being TRBD2 (6 bases). This CDR3 region has 13 residues. Trimming left V 3 bases short and J 5 bases short, with 10 bases between. The germline gives CDR1 SGHTA, CDR2 FQGNSA.

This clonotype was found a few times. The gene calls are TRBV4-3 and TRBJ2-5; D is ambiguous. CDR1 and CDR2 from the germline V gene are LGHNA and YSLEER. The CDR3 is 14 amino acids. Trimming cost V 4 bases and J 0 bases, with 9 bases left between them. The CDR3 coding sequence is TGCGCCAGCAGCCGTACAGCAGACCAAGAGACCCAGTACTTC. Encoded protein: CASSRTADQETQYF.

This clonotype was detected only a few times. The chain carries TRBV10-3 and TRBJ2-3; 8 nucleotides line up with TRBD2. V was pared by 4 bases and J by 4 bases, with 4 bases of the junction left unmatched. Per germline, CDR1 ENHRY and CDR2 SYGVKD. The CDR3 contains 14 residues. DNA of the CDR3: TGTGCCATCAGTGGAGCGGGGGAGGCAGATACGCAGTATTTT. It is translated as CAISGAGEADTQYF.

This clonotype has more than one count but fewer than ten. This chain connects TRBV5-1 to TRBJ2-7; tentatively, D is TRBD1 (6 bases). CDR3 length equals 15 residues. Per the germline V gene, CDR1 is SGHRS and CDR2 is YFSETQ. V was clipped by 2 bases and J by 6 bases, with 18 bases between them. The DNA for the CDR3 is TGCGCCAGCAGCTTAGATGGCCAGGGGACGGGCGAGCAGTACTTC. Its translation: CASSLDGQGTGEQYF.

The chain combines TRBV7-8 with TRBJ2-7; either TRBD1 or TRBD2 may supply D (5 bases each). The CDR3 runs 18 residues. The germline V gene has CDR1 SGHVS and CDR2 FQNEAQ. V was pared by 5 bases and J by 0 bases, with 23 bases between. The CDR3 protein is CASSLLSLISGASYEQYF. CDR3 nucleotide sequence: TGTGCCAGCAGCCTACTAAGTCTTATTTCCGGGGCCTCCTACGAGCAGTACTTC. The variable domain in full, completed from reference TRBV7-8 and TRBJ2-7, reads GAGVSQSPRYKVAKRGQDVALRCDPISGHVSLFWYQQALGQGPEFLTYFQNEAQLDKSGLPSDRFFAERPEGSVSTLKIQRTQQEDSAVYLCASSLLSLISGASYEQYFGPGTRLTVT.

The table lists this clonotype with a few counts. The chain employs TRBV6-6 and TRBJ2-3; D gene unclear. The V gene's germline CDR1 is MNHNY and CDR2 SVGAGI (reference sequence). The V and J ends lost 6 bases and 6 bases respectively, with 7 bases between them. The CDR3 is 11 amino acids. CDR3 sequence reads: CASRNGDTQYF. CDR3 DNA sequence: TGTGCCAGCAGGAATGGGGATACGCAGTATTTT.

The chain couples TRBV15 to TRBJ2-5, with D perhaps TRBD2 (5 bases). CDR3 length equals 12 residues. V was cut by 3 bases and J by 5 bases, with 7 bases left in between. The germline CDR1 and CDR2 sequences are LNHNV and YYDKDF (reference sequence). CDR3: CATSSTGETQYF. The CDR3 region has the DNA TGTGCCACCAGCAGCACGGGGGAGACCCAGTACTTC.

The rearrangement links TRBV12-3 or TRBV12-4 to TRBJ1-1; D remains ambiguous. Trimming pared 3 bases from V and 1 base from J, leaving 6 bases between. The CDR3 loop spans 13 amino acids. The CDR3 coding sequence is TGTGCCAGCAGTTTCGGGTGGAACACTGAAGCTTTCTTT. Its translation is CASSFGWNTEAFF.

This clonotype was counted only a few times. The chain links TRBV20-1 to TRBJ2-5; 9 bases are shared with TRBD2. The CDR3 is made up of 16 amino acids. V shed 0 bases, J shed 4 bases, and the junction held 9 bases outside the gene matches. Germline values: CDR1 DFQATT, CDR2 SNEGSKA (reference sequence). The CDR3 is CSARDPTSGFGETQYF. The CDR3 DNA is TGCAGTGCTAGAGATCCTACTAGCGGGTTTGGAGAGACCCAGTACTTC.

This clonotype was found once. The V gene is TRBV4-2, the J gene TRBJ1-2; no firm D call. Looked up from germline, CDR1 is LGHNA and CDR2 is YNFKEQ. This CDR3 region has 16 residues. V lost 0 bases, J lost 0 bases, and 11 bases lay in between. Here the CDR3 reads CASSQDGRRANYGYTF. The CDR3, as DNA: TGTGCCAGCAGCCAAGATGGACGTAGAGCTAACTATGGCTACACCTTC.

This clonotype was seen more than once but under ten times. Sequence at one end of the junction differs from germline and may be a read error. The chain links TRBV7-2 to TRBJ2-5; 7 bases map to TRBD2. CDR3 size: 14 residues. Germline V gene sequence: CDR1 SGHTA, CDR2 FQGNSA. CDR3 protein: CASSSWTSFETQCF. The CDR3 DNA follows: TGTGCCAGCAGCTCCTGGACTAGTTTTGAGACCCAGTGCTTC.

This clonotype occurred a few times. CDR3 nucleotide sequence: TGTGCCAGCAGCCCCGGACTAGCGGTAGCCAAAAACATTCAGTACTTC. Protein: CASSPGLAVAKNIQYF. V gene TRBV6-5 combines with J gene TRBJ2-4; TRBD2 agrees at 10 bases. The CDR3 sequence is 16 residues long. The V segment lost 6 bases and the J segment 0 bases; nucleotides outside the gene matches: 5. Looked up from germline, CDR1 is MNHEY and CDR2 is SVGAGI.

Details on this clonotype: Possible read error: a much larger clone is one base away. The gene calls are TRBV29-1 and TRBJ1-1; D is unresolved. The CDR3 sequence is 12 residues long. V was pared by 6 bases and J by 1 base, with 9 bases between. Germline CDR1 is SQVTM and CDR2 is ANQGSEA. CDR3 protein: CSVRHGNTEAFF. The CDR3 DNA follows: TGCAGCGTCCGACATGGGAACACTGAAGCTTTCTTT.

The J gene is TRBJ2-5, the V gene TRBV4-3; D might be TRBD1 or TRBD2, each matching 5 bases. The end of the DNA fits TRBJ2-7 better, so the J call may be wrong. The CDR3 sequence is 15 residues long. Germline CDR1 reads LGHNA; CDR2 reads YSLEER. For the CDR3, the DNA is TGCGCCAGCAGCCAAGTGGGGACGACTACCTACGAGCAGTACTTC. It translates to CASSQVGTTTYEQYF.

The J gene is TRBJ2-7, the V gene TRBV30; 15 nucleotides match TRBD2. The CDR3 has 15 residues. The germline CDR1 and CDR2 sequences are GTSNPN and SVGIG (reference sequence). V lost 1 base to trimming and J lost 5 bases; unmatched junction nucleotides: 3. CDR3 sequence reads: CAWSGTSGRAHEQYF. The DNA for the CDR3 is TGTGCCTGGAGTGGGACTAGCGGGAGGGCCCACGAGCAGTACTTC.

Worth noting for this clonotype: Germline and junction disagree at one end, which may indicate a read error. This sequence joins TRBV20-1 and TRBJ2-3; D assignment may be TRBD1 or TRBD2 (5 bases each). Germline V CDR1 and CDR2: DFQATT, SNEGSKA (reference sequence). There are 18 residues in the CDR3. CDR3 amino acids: CSAPRSRDHSISTDTQYF. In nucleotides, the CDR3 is TGCAGTGCTCCAAGATCCAGGGACCACTCGATTAGCACGGATACGCAGTATTTT.

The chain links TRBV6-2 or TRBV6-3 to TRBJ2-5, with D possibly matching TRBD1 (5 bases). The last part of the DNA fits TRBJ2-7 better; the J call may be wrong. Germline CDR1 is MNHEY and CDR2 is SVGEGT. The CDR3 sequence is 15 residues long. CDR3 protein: CASSVVTWGAYEQYF. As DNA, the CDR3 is TGTGCCAGCAGCGTCGTAACGTGGGGCGCCTACGAGCAGTACTTC.

In nucleotides, the CDR3 is TGCAGTGCTAGAGCTCAAGGACAGGCGACCTATGGCTACACCTTC. It encodes CSARAQGQATYGYTF. The gene calls are TRBV20-1 and TRBJ1-2; 7 bases fit TRBD1. Trimming took 1 base from V and 4 from J; bases not matched to a gene: 9. The CDR3 totals 15 residues. Looked up from germline, CDR1 is DFQATT and CDR2 is SNEGSKA (reference sequence).